Shown below are 30 T cell receptor beta chains from a single sample sequenced in a study of regulatory T cells in long-lasting Graves disease. TCR beta libraries were built with iRepertoire HTBI primers and Arm-PCR of CDR3 regions. TCRdb re-analysed the multiplex PCR reads in MiXCR, keeping a single row per CDR3 protein. Of about 610,000 distinct CDR3 sequences listed, around 15% are singletons. Described time point: newly diagnosed GD, antithyroid drugs for less than 3 months. After RNA was extracted from PBMCs, the TCR library was made from it. The same sample was also studied in work on T cells in Graves' hyperthyroidism and ophthalmopathy.

The specimen was peripheral blood mononuclear cells (PBMCs), collected at new diagnosis, from a patient treated with antithyroid drugs. Every receptor here comes from a man between 18 and 29 years old with Graves disease.

This clonotype was recorded at least ten times. The V and J genes are TRBV18 and TRBJ2-7, with TRBD1 matching 9 bases. This CDR3 region has 15 residues. The germline V gene encodes CDR1 KGHSH and CDR2 LQKENI. The trim removed 2 bases at V and 1 base at J, leaving 3 bases unmatched. The CDR3 reads CASSPTGQGSYEQYF. Here the CDR3 DNA reads TGTGCCAGCTCACCAACGGGACAGGGTTCCTACGAGCAGTACTTC. The full variable domain, rest sourced from reference TRBV18 and TRBJ2-7, is NAGVMQNPRHLVRRRGQEARLRCSPMKGHSHVYWYRQLPEEGLKFMVYLQKENIIDESGMPKERFSAEFPKEGPSILRIQQVVRGDSAAYFCASSPTGQGSYEQYFGPGTRLTVT.

The chain carries TRBV12-3 or TRBV12-4 and TRBJ2-4; TRBD1 matches 7 bases. This CDR3 has 14 residues. Trimming at V came to 2 bases and at J to 8 bases, leaving 6 bases not matched to a gene. CDR3 in amino acids: CASSLRQGEDIQYF. Written as DNA, the CDR3 is TGTGCCAGCAGTTTAAGGCAGGGGGAAGACATTCAGTACTTC.

The chain joins TRBV20-1 to TRBJ2-7, with TRBD1 matching over 9 bases. The ends lost 5 bases at V and 4 bases at J; junction bases unmatched: 9. Germline lookup yields CDR1 DFQATT and CDR2 SNEGSKA (reference sequence). The CDR3 contains 14 residues. The CDR3 nucleotides are TGCAGTGCTGTCCAAGGACAGGGGACGTACGAGCAGTACTTC. The encoded protein is CSAVQGQGTYEQYF.

The chain combines TRBV20-1 with TRBJ2-3; the D gene could be TRBD1 or TRBD2 (5 bases each). The V gene's germline CDR1 is DFQATT and CDR2 SNEGSKA (reference sequence). V lost 5 bases and J lost 3, with 15 bases in between. The CDR3 runs to 14 residues. The CDR3 here is CSAYPGRSTDTQYF. For the CDR3, the DNA is TGCAGTGCTTATCCGGGACGGTCAACAGATACGCAGTATTTT.

This clonotype was seen many times. The V call is TRBV27, the J call TRBJ2-7; 10 bases align to TRBD1. From germline, CDR1 is MNHEY and CDR2 SMNVEV (reference sequence). There are 16 residues in the CDR3. The junction had 12 bases not matched to a gene; V was cut back by 5 bases and J by 5 bases. CDR3 DNA sequence: TGTGCCAGCAGTCTCTTGCCGGGACAGGGGTTCGACGAGCAGTACTTC. This translates into CASSLLPGQGFDEQYF.

There are many counts of this clonotype. This rearrangement joins TRBV7-2 to TRBJ2-6, with D possibly being TRBD2 (5 bases). The ends were cut back, 6 bases at V and 3 bases at J, with 21 bases in the middle. Per the germline V gene, CDR1 is SGHTA and CDR2 is FQGNSA. The CDR3 runs 18 residues. DNA for the CDR3: TGTGCCAGCAGAGTTCTCGCGGGTTCTTTTGGTGGGGCCAACGTCCTGACTTTC. It yields the protein CASRVLAGSFGGANVLTF.

About this clonotype itself: This likely stems from a read error, as it lies one base from a far larger clone. The J gene is TRBJ2-3, the V gene TRBV30, with unresolved D. Matching the DNA end better, TRBJ2-7 makes the J call doubtful. CDR3 length: 14 residues. Germline V CDR1 and CDR2: GTSNPN, SVGIG (reference sequence). The CDR3 sequence is CAWIPKLESYEQYF. In nucleotides, the CDR3 is TGTGCCTGGATCCCTAAACTCGAGAGCTACGAGCAGTACTTC.

This clonotype was seen repeatedly, ten times or more. The CDR3 nucleotides are TGCAGCGTTCTAGGCCCCAGGGGCGGACAATACGAGCAGTACTTC. Translated, it gives CSVLGPRGGQYEQYF. The chain uses TRBV29-1 and TRBJ2-7; tentative D call: TRBD1 (6 bases). Deletions cut 5 bases from V and 4 bases from J, with 21 bases between. The CDR3 extends over 15 amino acids. Germline assignment: CDR1 SQVTM and CDR2 ANQGSEA.

This clonotype came up a few times. The rearrangement joins TRBV5-1 to TRBJ2-7, with TRBD1 identical over 10 bases. CDR1 and CDR2 (germline): SGHRS, YFSETQ. V trimming: 0 bases; J trimming: 6 bases; junction bases outside the gene matches: 3. This CDR3 has 14 amino acids. The CDR3 coding sequence is TGCGCCAGCAGCTTGGCCGACAGGGGGCGCGAGCAGTACTTC. Translating it yields CASSLADRGREQYF.

This chain connects TRBV4-1 to TRBJ2-2; 7 bases line up with TRBD1. Trimming removed 2 bases from V and 0 bases from J; junction bases left unmatched: 3. In germline, CDR1 is MGHRA, CDR2 YSYEKL. The CDR3 runs to 16 residues. The DNA of the CDR3 is TGCGCCAGCAGCCAACCGACAGGGTCGAACACCGGGGAGCTGTTTTTT. Translated, it gives CASSQPTGSNTGELFF.

The chain has TRBV5-6 and TRBJ1-1, with a tentative D call TRBD1 (5 bases). The CDR3 has 15 residues. V was clipped by 0 bases and J by 5 bases, with 14 bases between them. Germline V gene data show CDR1 as SGHDT and CDR2 as YYEEEE. CDR3 sequence reads: CASSLDQGRGTEAFF. The CDR3 DNA reads TGTGCCAGCAGCTTGGATCAGGGACGGGGGACTGAAGCTTTCTTT.

This clonotype was counted at least ten times. The chain joins TRBV18 to TRBJ1-1; D possibly corresponds to TRBD1 (5 bases). Trimming left V 5 bases short and J 5 bases short, with 12 bases between. Germline V gene data show CDR1 as KGHSH and CDR2 as LQKENI. The CDR3 is made up of 13 amino acids. CDR3 protein: CASSSVRGTEAFF. The CDR3 DNA reads as TGTGCCAGCTCATCCGTAAGGGGAACTGAAGCTTTCTTT.

The table lists this clonotype with many counts. CDR3 DNA sequence: TGTGCCAGCAGCCCGGGACAGGGAATCGGCTACACCTTC. This sequence encodes CASSPGQGIGYTF. This chain joins TRBV7-9 and TRBJ1-2; 9 bases fit TRBD1. Germline assignment: CDR1 SEHNR and CDR2 FQNEAQ (reference sequence). CDR3 length: 13 residues. Unmatched junction bases numbered 6, after V lost 5 bases and J lost 8 bases.

The rearrangement links TRBV19 to TRBJ2-7; no clear D. Trimming left V 1 base short and J 1 base short, with 8 bases between. The CDR3 has 14 residues. Germline loops: CDR1 LNHDA, CDR2 SQIVND (reference sequence). CDR3 residues: CASSIGTVSYEQYF. The DNA for the CDR3 is TGTGCCAGTAGTATAGGGACCGTGTCCTACGAGCAGTACTTC.

In this sample, this clonotype turned up many times. The chain has TRBV11-2 and TRBJ2-7; TRBD1 matches 10 bases. The CDR3 totals 15 residues. Germline values: CDR1 SGHAT, CDR2 FQNNGV. After removal of 2 bases from V and 4 bases from J, the junction contained 5 bases not matched to a gene. CDR3: CASSLSGTGVYEQYF. The CDR3 bases are TGTGCCAGCAGCTTATCCGGGACAGGGGTATACGAGCAGTACTTC.

A single count supports this clonotype. The chain couples TRBV19 to TRBJ2-1, with 10 bases fitting TRBD1. The CDR3 is made up of 16 amino acids. CDR1 and CDR2 from the germline V gene are LNHDA and SQIVND (reference sequence). V shed 3 bases and J 2 bases; nucleotides not matched to a gene: 4. For the CDR3, the DNA is TGTGCCAGTAGTATCGACAGGGGGCAAACCTACAATGAGCAGTTCTTC. It yields the protein CASSIDRGQTYNEQFF.

This clonotype has ten or more counts. V usage is TRBV7-9 and J usage is TRBJ2-1; D unresolved. V lost 4 bases to trimming and J lost 10 bases, with 14 bases between them. CDR3 length: 13 residues. Germline values: CDR1 SEHNR, CDR2 FQNEAQ (reference sequence). CDR3 protein: CASSSVGLQEQFF. The CDR3 DNA sequence: TGTGCCAGCAGCTCAGTTGGTCTTCAGGAGCAGTTCTTC.

This chain joins TRBV2 and TRBJ2-7, with 12 bases lining up with TRBD2. Germline CDR1 is SNHLY and CDR2 is FYNNEI. The V segment lost 5 bases and the J segment 5 bases; nucleotides outside the gene matches: 10. The CDR3 extends over 16 amino acids. The CDR3 DNA is TGTGCCAGCAGTCCCGGGGCTAGCGGGAGGGCCGACGAGCAGTACTTC. This codes for CASSPGASGRADEQYF.

This clonotype has at least ten counts. The chain employs TRBV6-5 and TRBJ1-2, with D possibly TRBD1 on 5 matching bases. The CDR3 runs to 14 residues. The V gene lost 2 bases and the J gene lost 4 bases, with 11 bases spanning the gap. Per germline, CDR1 MNHEY and CDR2 SVGAGI. CDR3 residues: CASSYPTDLYGYTF. CDR3 DNA sequence: TGTGCCAGCAGTTACCCGACAGACCTCTATGGCTACACCTTC.

Worth noting for this clonotype: At one of its ends the junction is not consistent with the germline gene, which may arise from a read error. The chain uses TRBV5-1 and TRBJ2-3; 12 bases are shared with TRBD2. The CDR3 consists of 15 residues. Per germline, CDR1 SGHRS and CDR2 YFSETQ. In DNA, the CDR3 is TGTGCCAGCAGGCAACTAGCGGGAGGTCCAGATACGCAGTATTTT. The encoded protein is CASRQLAGGPDTQYF.

The chain is built from TRBV5-1 and TRBJ1-1, with TRBD1 identical over 8 bases. The trim removed 4 bases at V and 1 base at J, leaving 3 bases unmatched. The CDR3 is made up of 14 amino acids. The germline V gene has CDR1 SGHRS and CDR2 YFSETQ. The DNA of the CDR3 is TGCGCCAGCAGCAGGGACAGGCAGAACACTGAAGCTTTCTTT. Translated, it gives CASSRDRQNTEAFF.

CDR3 nucleotides: TGCGCCAGCAGCTTGGGTTCAGGGTTCCAAGAGACCCAGTACTTC. Protein sequence: CASSLGSGFQETQYF. The rearrangement uses TRBV5-1 and TRBJ2-5; TRBD1 is a possible D gene (5 bases). V shed 0 bases and J shed 1 base, with 10 bases lying between them. Germline V gives CDR1 SGHRS, CDR2 YFSETQ. The CDR3 has 15 residues.

In this sample, this clonotype turned up a few times. DNA for the CDR3: TGCGCCAGCACAACCGGGACTTCCAACACTGAAGCTTTCTTT. Its protein product is CASTTGTSNTEAFF. The V call is TRBV5-1, the J call TRBJ1-1; D is perhaps TRBD1 (5 bases). Per germline, CDR1 SGHRS and CDR2 YFSETQ. This CDR3 is built from 14 residues. V lost 6 bases and J 2 bases, leaving 14 bases between the germline ends.

This clonotype was detected only a few times. V usage is TRBV10-3 and J usage is TRBJ2-7; TRBD2 aligns across 13 bases. With 6 bases clipped from V and 4 bases from J, the junction kept 6 bases outside the gene matches. Per germline, CDR1 ENHRY and CDR2 SYGVKD. The CDR3 runs to 15 residues. The CDR3 sequence is CAIRDGTSGKYEQYF. The CDR3 bases are TGTGCCATCAGAGATGGGACTAGCGGGAAATACGAGCAGTACTTC.

Note on this clonotype: A much larger clone is a single base away; this may be a read error. V usage is TRBV7-6 and J usage is TRBJ2-1; TRBD2 is a possible D gene (5 bases). The CDR3 sequence is 14 residues long. From germline, CDR1 is SGHVS and CDR2 FNYEAQ. V was cut by 5 bases and J by 10 bases, with 18 bases left in between. DNA for the CDR3: TGTGCCAGCAGCCTATTAGGACTCTCAGGAGAGCAGTTCTTC. Residues: CASSLLGLSGEQFF.

This clonotype was detected many times. V usage is TRBV20-1 and J usage is TRBJ1-5; D call uncertain. From germline, CDR1 is DFQATT and CDR2 SNEGSKA (reference sequence). Deletions cut 1 base from V and 7 bases from J, with 11 bases between. This CDR3 has 13 amino acids. The CDR3 DNA sequence: TGCAGTGCTAGAGGGAGGGTTAACCAGCCCCAGCATTTT. Amino acids: CSARGRVNQPQHF.

In the case of this clonotype: At one boundary the junction diverges from the germline segment, which might be a read error. The CDR3 region has the DNA TGTGCCACCAGTGGTTTGAGACTAAGTACGGATAGCAATCAGCCCCAGCATTTT. Translation: CATSGLRLSTDSNQPQHF. The V gene is TRBV24-1, the J gene TRBJ1-5; D unclear. The CDR3 runs 18 residues. Germline assignment: CDR1 KGHDR and CDR2 SFDVKD.

This clonotype has ten or more counts. The J gene is TRBJ1-2, the V gene TRBV10-3; TRBD1 is a possible D gene (5 bases). Trimming stripped 0 bases from V and 5 bases from J, with 10 bases between. Per the germline V gene, CDR1 is ENHRY and CDR2 is SYGVKD. This CDR3 comprises 14 residues. For the CDR3, the DNA is TGTGCCATCAGTGAGTCAGGACATGGGTATGGCTACACCTTC. Amino acids: CAISESGHGYGYTF.

A note on this clonotype: A read error may explain this, as a much larger clone is one base away. The chain employs TRBV24-1 and TRBJ2-1; D unresolved. The V gene lost 5 bases and the J gene lost 5 bases, with 9 bases spanning the gap. CDR3 length equals 13 residues. In germline, CDR1 is KGHDR, CDR2 SFDVKD. Here the CDR3 reads CATSASPDNEQFF. The CDR3 DNA reads as TGTGCCACCAGTGCCTCACCGGACAATGAGCAGTTCTTC.

A word on this clonotype: This may come from a read error, since a much larger clone is one base off. V and J are TRBV18 and TRBJ2-3; 7 nucleotides align to TRBD2. The CDR3 contains 15 residues. CDR1 KGHSH and CDR2 LQKENI come from the germline V gene. DNA for the CDR3: TGTGCCAGCTCACCAAGCGGCGGGAGTGCGAAGACCCGGTACTTC. It codes for CASSPSGGSAKTRYF.